This T cell receptor (beta chain) stems from a study of blood T cell repertoires in COVID-19 (dated by TCRdb to about 2020). Looking at the study overall: Samples from collaborators originated in the United States, Italy and Spain and spanned both the acute and convalescent phases of COVID-19. Where available, HLA class I and class II types were taken from metadata supplied by the sample provider and were not determined by assay-based typing. The repertoires were released in a freely available public database intended as a resource for research on the immune response to SARS-CoV-2. Samples were obtained from the ongoing ImmuneRACE study (first 160 participants) and from roughly 1,300 subjects provided by 6 global collaborators. The sample metadata nearly always contained a de-identified subject ID, COVID-19 status, age in years and sex. The material from the prospective study consisted of cDNA or gDNA derived from T cells, B-cell-depleted T cells, or PBMCs. Subjects who had been exposed to COVID-19, were actively infected with it, or had recovered from it provided the deeply sampled blood TCRbeta repertoires that made up the dataset.

About this clone: Its antigen is currently not known. The input lacks base qualities; no much larger clone sits a single base away.

The CDR3 holds 15 amino acids from the cysteine to the phenylalanine. Left in the record is the CDR3 DNA by itself, 45 bases read in frame from the first base. V is trimmed back by 3 bases and J by 7 bases, and the junction contains 6 bases that no gene match accounts for. CDR1 and CDR2 are read off the germline V gene as MGHRA and YSYEKL. What the study reported, not specific to this receptor: The quantity of clinical and demographic metadata differed by source and by participant and was supplied without curation.

Collaborating institutions collected whole blood in K2EDTA tubes following their own protocols. For TCRbeta analysis, collaborator samples were shipped as frozen whole blood, as isolated PBMCs, or as DNA extracted from either sample type. TCRbeta CDR3 regions were amplified from genomic DNA using the immunoSEQ Assay, a bias-controlled multiplex PCR. In the paper's pipeline: Nucleated cell counts per sample were estimated from amplification of reference gene primers within the assay. To quantify the absolute abundance of each unique TCRbeta CDR3 rearrangement, sequence reads were collapsed and filtered. Productive Simpson clonality was computed per sample as the square root of Simpson's diversity index over productive rearrangements. TCRdb's version of the immuneACCESS table is confined to in-frame rearrangements and falls short of the full clone set. An unresolved V gene accounts for under half of the shortfall where checked; the remainder is of unknown origin. The V and J calls and clone size come from that table; D and trimming were worked out from the DNA. This sample gives about 97,000 clones in total; approximately 89% of them show up just once. 15% to 20% of the sample belongs to the ten largest clones.

The sequence is built from TRBV4-1 and TRBJ1-2, with 12 bases matching TRBD1. This sequence was found in a human donor in a cohort sampled during active COVID-19. Sequences were obtained from peripheral blood. The bases are TGCGCCAGCAGCCAGGGACAGGGGGCGCATAGTGGCTACACCTTC. The encoded protein is CASSQGQGAHSGYTF.